This entry describes one T cell receptor (beta chain). Its antigen is unknown. The sample originates from a study of T cells in Graves' hyperthyroidism and ophthalmopathy. Trimming removed 6 bases from V and 1 base from J; junction bases left unmatched: 14. Germline CDR1 and CDR2: MNHEY and SMNVEV (reference sequence). CDR3 length equals 17 residues. The CDR3 regions of TCR beta were amplified from RNA transcripts. HTBI primers were the set used in a first-round RT-PCR of the TCR CDR3. TCRdb reprocessed the multiplex PCR reads with MiXCR, giving one entry per CDR3 protein. The sample consists of roughly 580,000 distinct CDR3 sequences, over 11% of them appearing once. Whole-study results and caveats: Blood also carried most thyroid clonotypes expanded above 0.001.

Subjects aged 18 to 65 presented with newly diagnosed hyperthyroidism of less than 2 months' duration. Lactation, pregnancy, other autoimmune disease or uncontrolled infection excluded patients. The blood sample was taken at first hyperthyroidism diagnosis, before any ophthalmopathy symptoms. This clonotype originated in a woman in her thirties with Graves' hyperthyroidism that later progressed to Graves' ophthalmopathy. Sequencing was performed on blood. The chain employs TRBV27 and TRBJ2-7; 8 nucleotides align to TRBD1. The CDR3 region has the DNA TGTGCCAGCAGACTACTCGGACAGGGACTGAAATCCTACGAGCAGTACTTC. This sequence encodes CASRLLGQGLKSYEQYF.